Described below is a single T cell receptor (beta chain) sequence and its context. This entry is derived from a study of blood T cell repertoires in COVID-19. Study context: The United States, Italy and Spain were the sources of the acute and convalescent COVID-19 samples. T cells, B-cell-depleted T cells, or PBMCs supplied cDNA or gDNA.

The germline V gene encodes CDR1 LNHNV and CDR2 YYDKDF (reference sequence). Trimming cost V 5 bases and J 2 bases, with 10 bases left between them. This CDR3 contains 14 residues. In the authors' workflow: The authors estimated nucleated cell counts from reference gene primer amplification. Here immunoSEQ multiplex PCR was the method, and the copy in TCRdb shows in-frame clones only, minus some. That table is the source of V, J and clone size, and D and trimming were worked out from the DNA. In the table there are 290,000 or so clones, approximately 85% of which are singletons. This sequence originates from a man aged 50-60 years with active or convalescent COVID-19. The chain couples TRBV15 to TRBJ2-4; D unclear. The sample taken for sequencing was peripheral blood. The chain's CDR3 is CATSAAHTKNIQYF. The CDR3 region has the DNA TGTGCCACCAGCGCCGCACACACCAAAAACATTCAGTACTTC.